The TCR beta chain described here comes from a study of T cell changes during pregnancy in multiple sclerosis. The method was immunoSEQ multiplex PCR; TCRdb's version includes in-frame clones alone and lacks a portion of them. The sample lists roughly 40,000 clones, more than 90% seen once, with 1% to 1.5% in the top ten. Trimming removed 2 bases from V and 7 bases from J; junction bases left unmatched: 8. CDR1 is LGHNA and CDR2 is YNFKEQ in the germline V gene. The CDR3 totals 15 residues. V gene TRBV4-2 combines with J gene TRBJ2-1; 7 nucleotides line up with TRBD2. This specimen consisted of peripheral blood, obtained before pregnancy. This TCR was sampled from a female donor with multiple sclerosis, enrolled in a pregnancy study. This chain's CDR3 is CASSQPGLPGNEQFF. CDR3 nucleotide sequence: TGTGCCAGCAGCCAACCGGGACTACCAGGAAATGAGCAGTTCTTC.